Each of the 11 T cell receptor beta chains below was sequenced from the same sample in a study of T cells expressing NK-cell markers. TCRdb reanalyzed the 5' RACE reads and collapses them to one entry per CDR3 protein, without DNA. The table for this sample gives 440,000 or so distinct CDR3 sequences. Sequencing used blood T cells: a sorted CD56 or NKG2C T cell subset, CD4+ or CD8+ T cells, or bulk PBMC T cells (not recorded which). The receptors were sampled from a woman between 18 and 70 years old in good health.

The rearrangement joins TRBV6-5 to TRBJ1-2; without DNA, the TCRdb call of TRBD1 cannot be checked. Germline CDR1 and CDR2: MNHEY and SVGAGI. The CDR3 extends over 12 amino acids. CDR3 sequence: CASSGQTYGYTF.

The J gene is TRBJ2-7, the V gene TRBV11-2. This CDR3 has 13 amino acids. Germline CDR1 is SGHAT and CDR2 is FQNNGV. CDR3 sequence: CASSLDLGFEQYF. The whole variable domain, remainder taken from reference TRBV11-2 and TRBJ2-7, is EAGVAQSPRYKIIEKRQSVAFWCNPISGHATLYWYQQILGQGPKLLIQFQNNGVVDDSQLPKDRFSAERLKGVDSTLKIQPAKLEDSAVYLCASSLDLGFEQYFGPGTRLTVT.

CDR3 loop: CSAVGVSGNTIYF. This chain uses TRBV20-1 with TRBJ1-3. This CDR3 comprises 13 residues. The germline CDR1 and CDR2 sequences are DFQATT and SNEGSKA (reference sequence).

The chain combines TRBV20-1 with TRBJ2-1; absent DNA, TCRdb's TRBD1 call cannot be checked. The V gene's germline CDR1 is DFQATT and CDR2 SNEGSKA (reference sequence). This CDR3 region has 15 residues. CDR3 sequence reads: CSAYPTGMGYNEQFF.

The chain links TRBV28 to TRBJ2-7. Germline lookup yields CDR1 MDHEN and CDR2 SYDVKM. The CDR3 contains 12 residues. CDR3 residues: CASSHGPYEQYF.

V is TRBV29-1 and J is TRBJ2-3; there is no DNA to check the TCRdb D call of TRBD2. The CDR3 spans 15 residues. Germline CDR1 SQVTM, CDR2 ANQGSEA. This CDR3 is CSVGGGGISTDTQYF.

The chain joins TRBV11-2 to TRBJ2-5; with no DNA, the TCRdb D assignment of TRBD1 cannot be verified. CDR1 is SGHAT, CDR2 FQNNGV, per germline. The CDR3 spans 15 residues. The CDR3 loop reads CASSPGQGIGLTQYF.

This rearrangement joins TRBV14 to TRBJ2-1; TCRdb names TRBD2, which stays unverified in the absence of DNA. Germline V gene lookup returns CDR1 SGHDN and CDR2 FVKESK. The CDR3 has 16 amino acids. The CDR3: CASSQVLAGRTNEQFF.

V and J are TRBV29-1 and TRBJ2-5; TCRdb designates TRBD2, a call that cannot be tested without DNA. The CDR3 loop spans 12 amino acids. Per the germline V gene, CDR1 is SQVTM and CDR2 is ANQGSEA. The chain's CDR3 is CSAKGSQETQYF.

V and J are TRBV27 and TRBJ1-1; TCRdb's D gene call, TRBD1, goes unchecked for lack of DNA. The CDR3 is 14 amino acids. Germline-derived CDR1 and CDR2 are MNHEY and SMNVEV (reference sequence). The CDR3 sequence is CASSPGTGVTEAFF.

This chain joins TRBV28 and TRBJ1-2. Germline CDR1 is MDHEN and CDR2 is SYDVKM. CDR3 length equals 15 residues. The CDR3 here is CASRGSTGRSYGYTF.